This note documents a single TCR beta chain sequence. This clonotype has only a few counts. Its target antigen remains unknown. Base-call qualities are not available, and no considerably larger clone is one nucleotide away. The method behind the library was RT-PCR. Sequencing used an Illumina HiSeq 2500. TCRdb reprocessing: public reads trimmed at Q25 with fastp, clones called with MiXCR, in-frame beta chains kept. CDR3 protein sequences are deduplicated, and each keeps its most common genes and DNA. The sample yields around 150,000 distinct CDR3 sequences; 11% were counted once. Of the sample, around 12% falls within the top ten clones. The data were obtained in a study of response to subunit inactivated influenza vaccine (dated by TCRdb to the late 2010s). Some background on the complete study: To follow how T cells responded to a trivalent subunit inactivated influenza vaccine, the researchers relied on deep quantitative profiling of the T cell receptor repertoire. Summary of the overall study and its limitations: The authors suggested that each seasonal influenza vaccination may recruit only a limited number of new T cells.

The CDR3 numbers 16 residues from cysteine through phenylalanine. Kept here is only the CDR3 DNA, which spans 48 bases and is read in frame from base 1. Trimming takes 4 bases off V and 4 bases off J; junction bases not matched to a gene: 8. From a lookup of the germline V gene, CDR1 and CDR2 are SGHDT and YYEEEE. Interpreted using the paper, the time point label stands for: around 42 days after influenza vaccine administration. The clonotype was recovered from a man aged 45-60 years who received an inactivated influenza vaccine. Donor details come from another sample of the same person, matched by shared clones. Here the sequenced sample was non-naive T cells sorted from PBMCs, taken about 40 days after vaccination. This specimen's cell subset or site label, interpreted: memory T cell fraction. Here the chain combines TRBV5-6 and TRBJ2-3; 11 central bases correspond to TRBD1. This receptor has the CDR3 CASSETGTGGADTQYF. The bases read TGTGCCAGCAGCGAGACCGGGACAGGGGGTGCAGATACGCAGTATTTT.